Listed below are T cell receptor beta chains from one sample, sequenced in a study of regulatory T cells in long-lasting Graves disease. MiXCR was run by TCRdb on the multiplex PCR reads, yielding one entry per CDR3 protein. Of hundreds of thousands of distinct CDR3 sequences in the sample, around 30% are singletons; the top ten hold about 40%. The source was peripheral blood mononuclear cells (PBMCs), collected when the disease was refractory, from a patient treated with antithyroid drugs. These TCRs come from a female donor with Graves disease. Both conserved end residues are part of each CDR3. A D gene is named only where the DNA matches it firmly. Not every row has a clone size; where given, it reads once, few, many or a size class.

DNA: TGTGCCAGCAGTACTGGGGGGCAGCCCCAGCATTTT
CDR3: CASSTGGQPQHF
J: TRBJ1-5
D: .
V: TRBV28
size: many

DNA: TGTGCCAGCAGTGCCGAGCGGTATCAGCCCCAGCATTTT
CDR3: CASSAERYQPQHF
J: TRBJ1-5
D: .
V: TRBV28
size: .

DNA: TGTGCCAGCAGCTCAGGGGGGGGATCTGGAAACACCATATATTTT
CDR3: CASSSGGGSGNTIYF
J: TRBJ1-3
D: TRBD1
V: TRBV28
size: few

DNA: TGCAGCGCTCCGGACAGCTTGAACACTGAAGCTTTCTTT
CDR3: CSAPDSLNTEAFF
J: TRBJ1-1
D: .
V: TRBV29-1
size: few

DNA: TGTGCCAGCAGCTCCCCGCCGGGGGGGCCGACAGAGACCCAGTACTTC
CDR3: CASSSPPGGPTETQYF
J: TRBJ2-5
D: TRBD2
V: TRBV9
size: .

DNA: TGTGCCAGTAGTATTTTACTAGCGGGAGGGACTGAGCAGTTCTTC
CDR3: CASSILLAGGTEQFF
J: TRBJ2-1
D: TRBD2
V: TRBV19
size: .

DNA: TGTGCCAGCTCACCACTCCCCGGCCAGCCCCAGCATTTT
CDR3: CASSPLPGQPQHF
J: TRBJ1-5
D: .
V: TRBV18
size: few

DNA: TGTGCCAGCAGCTTAGCAACACAGGGGACTGAAGCTTTCTTT
CDR3: CASSLATQGTEAFF
J: TRBJ1-1
D: TRBD1
V: TRBV7-9
size: .

DNA: TGTGCCAGTAGTATCGCCAGAGGGCAGAGGGGCTACACCTTC
CDR3: CASSIARGQRGYTF
J: TRBJ1-2
D: .
V: TRBV19
size: .

DNA: TGCAGCGTTGGTGGAAAGTTGGGCACTGAAGCTTTCTTT
CDR3: CSVGGKLGTEAFF
J: TRBJ1-1
D: .
V: TRBV29-1
size: .

DNA: TGTGCCAGCACGGGGGACGGCAACTATGGCTATACCTTC
CDR3: CASTGDGNYGYTF
J: TRBJ1-2
D: .
V: TRBV25-1
size: .

DNA: TGTGCCAGCAGACTAGCGGGACAGAGTTATGGCTACACCTTC
CDR3: CASRLAGQSYGYTF
J: TRBJ1-2
D: TRBD1
V: TRBV28
size: .

DNA: TGTGCCAGCAGACCCAACCAGGCTGGGGCCAACGTCCTGACTTTC
CDR3: CASRPNQAGANVLTF
J: TRBJ2-6
D: .
V: TRBV6-1
size: .

DNA: TGCAGTGTCCTGCGGGGGAGCCCCTACGAGCAGTACTTC
CDR3: CSVLRGSPYEQYF
J: TRBJ2-7
D: TRBD2
V: TRBV20-1
size: .

DNA: TGTGCCACCCACGGGGCCGGAACAACTAATGAAAAACTGTTTTTT
CDR3: CATHGAGTTNEKLFF
J: TRBJ1-4
D: .
V: TRBV10-3
size: few

DNA: TGTGCCAGCAGTCAGTCCCGTGAAGCTTTCTTT
CDR3: CASSQSREAFF
J: TRBJ1-1
D: .
V: TRBV12-3/TRBV12-4
size: .

DNA: TGTGCCAGCAGTTACTCGGGTTCCTGGGAGAAGGGGCAAGAGACCCAGTACTTC
CDR3: CASSYSGSWEKGQETQYF
J: TRBJ2-5
D: .
V: TRBV6-2/TRBV6-3
size: many

DNA: TGCGCCAGCAGCTGGACCATTAGCGGGACCTCGGACGAGCAGTACTTC
CDR3: CASSWTISGTSDEQYF
J: TRBJ2-7
D: TRBD2
V: TRBV5-1
size: .

DNA: TGTGCCAGCAGCTATTACTCCGTACAGGGAGACTATGGCTACACCTTC
CDR3: CASSYYSVQGDYGYTF
J: TRBJ1-2
D: .
V: TRBV11-1
size: many

DNA: TGTGCCAGCAGTGAAGCGGCAGGGGGCGTAACTGAAGCTTTCTTT
CDR3: CASSEAAGGVTEAFF
J: TRBJ1-1
D: TRBD1
V: TRBV2
size: few

DNA: TGCAGTGCTAGTCACTACAATGAGCAGTTCTTC
CDR3: CSASHYNEQFF
J: TRBJ2-1
D: .
V: TRBV20-1
size: .

DNA: TGTGCCAGCAGCCCACTTACCCTCTCTTTCTTT
CDR3: CASSPLTLSFF
J: TRBJ1-1
D: .
V: TRBV11-2
size: many

DNA: TGCAGTGCTAGAGGTGACAGCGGCTCTGGAAACACCATATATTTT
CDR3: CSARGDSGSGNTIYF
J: TRBJ1-3
D: .
V: TRBV20-1
size: .

DNA: TGTGCCAGCAGGGAGACAGGAGAGGGCACTGAAGCTTTCTTT
CDR3: CASRETGEGTEAFF
J: TRBJ1-1
D: .
V: TRBV6-1
size: .

DNA: TGTGCCTGGAGTGACGCGGTTGGCCCCACTGAAGCTTTCTTT
CDR3: CAWSDAVGPTEAFF
J: TRBJ1-1
D: .
V: TRBV30
size: few

DNA: TGTGCCAGCAGCTTTAGGACAGACCAACCCCAGCATTTT
CDR3: CASSFRTDQPQHF
J: TRBJ1-5
D: .
V: TRBV7-9
size: .

DNA: TGTGCCAGCAGCCTAAACAACATGAACACTGAAGCTTTCTTT
CDR3: CASSLNNMNTEAFF
J: TRBJ1-1
D: .
V: TRBV7-8
size: few

DNA: TGTGCCAGCAGTTTAGGCCCACGACACGGGGGCCGACTAGCGGAAAGCTCCTACGAGCAGTACTTC
CDR3: CASSLGPRHGGRLAESSYEQYF
J: TRBJ2-7
D: TRBD2
V: TRBV27
size: .